This T cell receptor beta chain derives from a study of beta chain features in type 1 diabetes. On the study more broadly: All samples yielded over 95,000,000 examined sorted cells. General study points: All four CD4+ subsets from Type 1 diabetes patients carried moderately but significantly shorter TCRB CDR3s. Patients with type 1 diabetes carried fewer insertions and had more deletions at their VDJ junctions.

Averaging about 116 mL, one heparinised blood draw was given by each donor. CD45RO/CCR7/CD25/CD127/CD95/CD27 sorting isolated CD4+ naive, central memory, regulatory and stem cell-like memory cells. This clone was observed a few times. Its antigen is currently unknown. What was sequenced were expressed TCRB transcripts, since all of the isolated RNA had been reverse transcribed. The table came from immunoSEQ multiplex PCR; TCRdb's copy has only in-frame clones and leaves some out. The sample has 250,000 or so clones; just over 20% are singletons. CDR1 and CDR2 from the germline V gene are LNHNV and YYDKDF (reference sequence). The CDR3 extends over 15 amino acids. J gave up 5 bases and V 2 bases, and 6 bases lay outside the gene matches.

The receptor comes from a woman in her thirties or forties with type 1 diabetes. The chain recombines TRBV15 with TRBJ2-5; TRBD1 aligns across 9 bases. The sequencing input was naive CD4+ T cells from blood. The CDR3 DNA follows: TGTGCCACCAGCAGAAGGACAGGGGATGATGAGACCCAGTACTTC. Protein product: CATSRRTGDDETQYF.